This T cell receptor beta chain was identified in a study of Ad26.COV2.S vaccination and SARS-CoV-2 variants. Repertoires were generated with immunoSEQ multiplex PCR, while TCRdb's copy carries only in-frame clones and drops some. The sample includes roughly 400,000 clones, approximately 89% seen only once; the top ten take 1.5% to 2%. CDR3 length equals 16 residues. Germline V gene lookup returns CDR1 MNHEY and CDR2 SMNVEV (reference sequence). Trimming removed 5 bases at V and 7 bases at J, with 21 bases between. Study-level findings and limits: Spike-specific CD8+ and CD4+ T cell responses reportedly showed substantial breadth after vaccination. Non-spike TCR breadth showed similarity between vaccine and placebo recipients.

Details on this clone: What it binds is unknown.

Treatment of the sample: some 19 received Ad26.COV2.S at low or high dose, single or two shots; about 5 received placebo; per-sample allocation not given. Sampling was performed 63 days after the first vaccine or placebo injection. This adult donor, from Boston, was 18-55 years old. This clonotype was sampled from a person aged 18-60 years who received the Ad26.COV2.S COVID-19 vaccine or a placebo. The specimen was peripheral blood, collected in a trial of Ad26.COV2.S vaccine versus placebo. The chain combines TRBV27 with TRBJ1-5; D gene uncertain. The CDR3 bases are TGTGCCAGCAGTAACACCCGACTCGCTTCGGGGCAGCCCCAGCATTTT. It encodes CASSNTRLASGQPQHF.